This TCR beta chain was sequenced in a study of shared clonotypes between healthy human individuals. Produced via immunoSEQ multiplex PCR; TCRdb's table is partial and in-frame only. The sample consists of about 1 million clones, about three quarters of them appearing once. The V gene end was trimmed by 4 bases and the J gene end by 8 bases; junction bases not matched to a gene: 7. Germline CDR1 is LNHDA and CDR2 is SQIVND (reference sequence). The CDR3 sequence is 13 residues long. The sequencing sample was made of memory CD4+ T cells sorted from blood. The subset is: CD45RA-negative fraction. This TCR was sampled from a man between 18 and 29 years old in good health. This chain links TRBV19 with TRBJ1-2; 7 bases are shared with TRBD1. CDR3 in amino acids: CASSSRTGDGYTF. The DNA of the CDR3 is TGTGCCAGTAGTAGTCGGACAGGAGACGGCTACACCTTC.